The clone carrying this T cell receptor beta chain was counted many times. Germline CDR1 reads LGHNT; CDR2 reads FRNRAP. CDR3 length: 16 amino acids. The V gene end was trimmed by 4 bases and the J gene end by 4 bases; junction bases not matched to a gene: 8. MiXCR, run by TCRdb on the RACE reads, gives a single entry per CDR3 protein. The sample lists roughly 120,000 distinct CDR3 sequences; approximately 9% were seen once. This entry belongs to a study of human T cells and chemical hapten exposure. The sample's time point: healthy volunteer bleed at 2 weeks. Before extraction, the whole blood was not fractionated, and total RNA was taken from it.

The rearrangement uses TRBV12-5 and TRBJ2-3, with 10 positions matching TRBD1. This receptor was taken from a male donor in good health. Some clones in this sample may be carry-over from other donors' samples. Sequenced: whole blood. Written as DNA, the CDR3 is TGTGCTAGTGGTTGGCGCGGGACAGGGGAGGCAGATACGCAGTATTTT. This sequence encodes CASGWRGTGEADTQYF. Using reference TRBV12-5 and TRBJ2-3 for the parts outside the CDR3, the full variable domain is DARVTQTPRHKVTEMGQEVTMRCQPILGHNTVFWYRQTMMQGLELLAYFRNRAPLDDSGMPKDRFSAEMPDATLATLKIQPSEPRDSAVYFCASGWRGTGEADTQYFGPGTRLTVL.